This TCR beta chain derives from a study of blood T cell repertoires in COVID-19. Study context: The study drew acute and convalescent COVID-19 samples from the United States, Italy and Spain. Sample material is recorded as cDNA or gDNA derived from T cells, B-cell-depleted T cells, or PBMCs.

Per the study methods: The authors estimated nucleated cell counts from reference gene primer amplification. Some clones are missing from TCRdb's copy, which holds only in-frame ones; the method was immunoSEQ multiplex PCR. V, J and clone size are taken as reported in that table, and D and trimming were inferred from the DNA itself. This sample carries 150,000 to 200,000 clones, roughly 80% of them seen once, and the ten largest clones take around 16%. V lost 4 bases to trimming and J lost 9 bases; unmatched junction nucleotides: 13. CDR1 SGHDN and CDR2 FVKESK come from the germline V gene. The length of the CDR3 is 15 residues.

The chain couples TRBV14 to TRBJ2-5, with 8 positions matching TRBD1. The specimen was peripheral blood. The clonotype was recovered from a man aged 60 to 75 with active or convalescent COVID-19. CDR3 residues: CASSPGTGDFWAQYF. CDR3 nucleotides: TGTGCCAGCAGCCCAGGGACAGGTGATTTTTGGGCCCAGTACTTC.